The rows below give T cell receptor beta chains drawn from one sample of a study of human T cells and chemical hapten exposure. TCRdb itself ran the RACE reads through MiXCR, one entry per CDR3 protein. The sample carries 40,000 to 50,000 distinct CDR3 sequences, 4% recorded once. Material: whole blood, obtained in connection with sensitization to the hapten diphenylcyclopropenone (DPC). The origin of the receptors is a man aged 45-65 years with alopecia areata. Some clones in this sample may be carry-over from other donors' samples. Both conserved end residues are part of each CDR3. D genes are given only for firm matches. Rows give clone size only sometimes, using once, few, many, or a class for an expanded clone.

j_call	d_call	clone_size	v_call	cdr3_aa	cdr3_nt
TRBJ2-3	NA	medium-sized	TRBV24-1	CATSDGGGDTQYF	TGTGCCACCAGTGATGGAGGAGGTGATACGCAGTATTTT
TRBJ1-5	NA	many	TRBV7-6	CASSADLGQPQHF	TGTGCCAGCAGCGCGGACCTGGGTCAGCCCCAGCATTTT
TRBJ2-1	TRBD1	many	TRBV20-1	CSASTPGQAYNEQFF	TGCAGTGCTAGTACTCCGGGACAGGCCTACAATGAGCAGTTCTTC
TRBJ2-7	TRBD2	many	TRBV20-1	CSARDPAGGRSYEQYF	TGCAGTGCTAGAGACCCAGCGGGAGGGAGGTCCTACGAGCAGTACTTC
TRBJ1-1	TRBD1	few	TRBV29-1	CSVNLEQGGRAFF	TGCAGCGTGAACCTCGAACAGGGGGGGCGAGCTTTCTTT
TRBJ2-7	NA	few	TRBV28	CASTQGYYEQYF	TGTGCCAGCACACAGGGATACTACGAGCAGTACTTC
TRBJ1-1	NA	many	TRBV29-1	CSVVGTIMNTEAFF	TGCAGCGTTGTAGGGACAATCATGAACACTGAAGCTTTCTTT
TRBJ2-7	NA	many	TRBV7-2	CASSPGTPKGEQYF	TGTGCCAGCAGCCCCGGGACTCCGAAGGGGGAGCAGTACTTC
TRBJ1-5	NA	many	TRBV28	CASTGISNQPQHF	TGTGCCAGCACAGGAATTAGCAATCAGCCCCAGCATTTT
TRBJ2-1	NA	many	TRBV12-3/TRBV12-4	CASSWALDLNEQFF	TGTGCCAGCAGTTGGGCTCTGGACCTCAATGAGCAGTTCTTC
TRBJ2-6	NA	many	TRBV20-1	CSARDRYQGRLTF	TGCAGTGCTAGAGATAGGTATCAAGGGCGTTTGACTTTC
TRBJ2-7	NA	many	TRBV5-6	CASSLAGIGYEQYF	TGTGCCAGCAGCTTGGCAGGGATCGGCTACGAGCAGTACTTC
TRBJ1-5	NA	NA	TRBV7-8	CASSSEVYRVGNQPQHF	TGTGCCAGCAGCTCCGAGGTTTACAGGGTCGGCAATCAGCCCCAGCATTTT
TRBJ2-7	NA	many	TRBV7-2	CASSTRQVSSYEQYF	TGTGCCAGCAGCACCCGACAGGTCAGCTCCTACGAGCAGTACTTC
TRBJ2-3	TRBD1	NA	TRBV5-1	CASSYTGTDFTDTQYF	TGCGCCAGCAGCTACACCGGGACAGACTTCACAGATACGCAGTATTTT
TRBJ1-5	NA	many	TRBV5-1	CASSWGGLGNQPQHF	TGCGCCAGCAGCTGGGGGGGTCTGGGGAATCAGCCCCAGCATTTT
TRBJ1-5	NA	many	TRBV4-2	CASSQVLTVGDSNQPQHF	TGTGCCAGCAGCCAAGTTCTAACAGTGGGCGATAGCAATCAGCCCCAGCATTTT
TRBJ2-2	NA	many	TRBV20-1	CSARGPGNTGELFF	TGCAGTGCTAGAGGGCCGGGGAACACCGGGGAGCTGTTTTTT
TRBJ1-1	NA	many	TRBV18	CASSPVQTNTEAFF	TGTGCCAGCTCACCGGTCCAGACGAACACTGAAGCTTTCTTT
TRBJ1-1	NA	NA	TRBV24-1	CAGRNTEAFF	TGTGCCGGCAGGAACACTGAAGCTTTCTTT
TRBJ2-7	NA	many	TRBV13	CASSLGLRGPTEQYF	TGTGCCAGCAGCTTAGGCCTCCGGGGCCCTACGGAGCAGTACTTC
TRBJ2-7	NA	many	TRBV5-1	CASSLGIARPYEQYF	TGCGCCAGCAGCCTAGGGATAGCAAGACCCTACGAGCAGTACTTC
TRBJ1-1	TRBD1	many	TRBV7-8	CASSSQGEPFF	TGTGCCAGCAGTTCCCAGGGGGAACCTTTCTTT
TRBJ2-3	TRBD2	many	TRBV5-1	CASSSATSGSTDTQYF	TGCGCCAGCAGCTCAGCCACTAGCGGGAGCACAGATACGCAGTATTTT
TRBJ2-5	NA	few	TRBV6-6	CASSLQEGGRETQYF	TGTGCCAGCAGCCTTCAGGAGGGGGGGAGAGAGACCCAGTACTTC
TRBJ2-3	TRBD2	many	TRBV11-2	CASSYRLAFSTDTQYF	TGTGCCAGCAGCTACCGACTAGCCTTTAGCACAGATACGCAGTATTTT
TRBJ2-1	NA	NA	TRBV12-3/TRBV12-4	CASSLWGLGENEQFF	TGTGCCAGCAGTTTATGGGGCTTGGGGGAGAATGAGCAGTTCTTC
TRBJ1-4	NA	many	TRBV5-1	CASSLGQDGKLFF	TGCGCCAGCAGCTTGGGGCAGGATGGAAAACTGTTTTTT
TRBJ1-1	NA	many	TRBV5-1	CASSLGDLPLEAFF	TGCGCCAGCAGCTTGGGAGACCTCCCTCTTGAAGCTTTCTTT
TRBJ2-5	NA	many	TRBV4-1	CASSQGGASGPEETQYF	TGCGCCAGCAGCCAAGGGGGGGCTAGCGGACCTGAAGAGACCCAGTACTTC
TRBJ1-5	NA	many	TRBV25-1	CASSESGGHQPQHF	TGTGCCAGCAGTGAATCGGGGGGACATCAGCCCCAGCATTTT
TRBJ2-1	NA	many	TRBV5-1	CASSSTAAGYNEQFF	TGCGCCAGCAGCTCGACAGCGGCCGGTTACAATGAGCAGTTCTTC
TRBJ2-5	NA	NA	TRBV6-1	CASSEDMRTQYF	TGTGCCAGCAGTGAAGACATGAGGACCCAGTACTTC
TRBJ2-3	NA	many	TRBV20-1	CSAEDPAGTDTQYF	TGCAGTGCGGAGGACCCAGCGGGCACAGATACGCAGTATTTT
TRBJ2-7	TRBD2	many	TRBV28	CASSFDGLAGEYEQYF	TGTGCCAGCAGTTTCGACGGACTAGCGGGAGAGTATGAGCAGTACTTC
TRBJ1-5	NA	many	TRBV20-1	CSASSGSNQPQHF	TGCAGTGCTAGTTCGGGAAGCAATCAGCCCCAGCATTTT
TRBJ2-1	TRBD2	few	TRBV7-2	CASSPLAGGGEQFF	TGTGCCAGCAGCCCACTAGCGGGAGGAGGTGAGCAGTTCTTC
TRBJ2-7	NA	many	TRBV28	CASSFQLASLSYEQYF	TGTGCCAGCAGTTTCCAGCTAGCGTCCCTCTCCTACGAGCAGTACTTC
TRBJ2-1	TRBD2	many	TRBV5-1	CASSFTASGGNEQFF	TGCGCCAGCAGCTTTACGGCTAGCGGTGGGAATGAGCAGTTCTTC
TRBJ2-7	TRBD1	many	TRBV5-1	CASSPGQATVEQYF	TGCGCCAGCAGCCCTGGACAGGCAACTGTCGAGCAGTACTTC
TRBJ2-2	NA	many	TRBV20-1	CSASGVGGPNTGELFF	TGCAGTGCTAGTGGGGTGGGAGGCCCGAACACCGGGGAGCTGTTTTTT
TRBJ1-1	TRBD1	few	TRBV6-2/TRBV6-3	CASSYSRTGATEAFF	TGTGCCAGCAGTTACTCGAGGACAGGGGCCACTGAAGCTTTCTTT
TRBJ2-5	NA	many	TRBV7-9	CASSLGGTKGQETQYF	TGTGCCAGCAGCTTGGGCGGTACGAAAGGTCAAGAGACCCAGTACTTC
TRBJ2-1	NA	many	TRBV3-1	CASSQAGGSYNEQFF	TGTGCCAGCAGCCAAGCAGGCGGGTCCTACAATGAGCAGTTCTTC
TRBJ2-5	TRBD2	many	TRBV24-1	CATSADGRAPETQYF	TGTGCCACCAGTGCTGACGGGAGGGCCCCAGAGACCCAGTACTTC
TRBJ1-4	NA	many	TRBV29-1	CSVFEAEKLFF	TGCAGCGTCTTTGAGGCTGAAAAACTGTTTTTT